This TCR beta chain was recovered during a study of OX40 agonist ivuxolimab in advanced cancers. Broadly, across the study: The costimulatory receptor OX40 (CD134) was targeted by ivuxolimab, a fully human IgG2 agonistic monoclonal antibody. Among the approximately 54 dose-escalation patients, about 19 had hepatocellular carcinoma, around 15 melanoma, 9 renal cell carcinoma and 9 head and neck cancer. Partial responses were achieved by three dose-escalation patients, of whom one had hepatocellular carcinoma and two had cutaneous melanoma. In the dose-escalation cohort, 82.7% of patients were male, and the mean age was approximately 60 years, with a range of 23 to 79. Patients were allowed to have had prior anti-PD-1, anti-PD-L1 or anti-CTLA-4 therapy, and less than 45% of the dose-escalation patients had previously received checkpoint inhibitors. Intravenous ivuxolimab was administered to patients every 2 weeks at six dose levels: 0.01, 0.1, 0.3, 1.5, 3 and 10 mg/kg. The point of sequencing TCRbeta in the periphery was to test whether ivuxolimab changed TCR sequence diversity and drove clonal T-cell expansion. The monotherapy dose-escalation portion (N ≈ 52 patients) of the phase I ivuxolimab trial is reported in the paper.

The trial excluded patients who had a history of autoimmune disease or were on systemic immunosuppression. Peripheral blood for TCR sequencing was collected from all dose cohorts at baseline, on cycle 4 day 1, and on cycle 7 day 1. The samples were taken from a phase I, first-in-human, multicenter, open-label dose-escalation trial of ivuxolimab. Adults with locally advanced or metastatic head and neck squamous cell, hepatocellular, melanoma or renal cell carcinoma were enrolled in the trial. Before TCR sequencing, CD4+ T cells and CD8+ T cells from peripheral blood were sorted into separate populations. To sequence the TCRbeta CDR3 region, genomic DNA was isolated from the sorted cells. The immunoSEQ Assay was used for sequencing of TCRbeta CDR3 regions. TCRdb obtained this table from immuneACCESS and retained in-frame rearrangements with V and J assigned. These tables miss some clones; where compared with another copy, unresolved V genes account for less than half of the shortfall, and the remainder is unexplained. In all, the sample holds 70,000 to 80,000 clones, and 85% to 95% of those were seen once. 15% to 18% of the sample rests with the top ten.

The germline V gene sets CDR1 to SGHNT and CDR2 to YENEEA. V has 5 bases trimmed and J has 1 base trimmed; junction bases matching no gene number 4. The CDR3 holds 15 amino acids from the cysteine to the phenylalanine. The read is trimmed to its CDR3 DNA, 45 bases read in frame from base 1. Findings and caveats that apply to the study as a whole: After ivuxolimab, more expanded clones were found on average in CD8+ T cells than in CD4+ T cells. Antigen specificity was not determined for the clonally expanded peripheral T cells. Low levels of normalized T-cell clonal expansion were also seen in some nonresponding patients. In the 0.1-3.0 mg/kg groups, partial responders had among the lowest normalized peripheral clonal expansion, particularly in CD8+ T cells. Clonal expansion of both CD4+ and CD8+ blood T cells was observed from baseline to week 6 at doses 0.1 to 3.0 mg/kg.

Remarks on this clone: Its binding antigen is unknown. Base qualities are not provided; no much larger clone lies one nucleotide away.

Source: CD4+ or CD8+ T cells sorted from blood, taken in a trial of the OX40 agonist ivuxolimab. Here the chain combines TRBV11-3 and TRBJ1-1; TRBD1 aligns with 10 central bases. The sequence was collected from an adult with an advanced solid tumor such as melanoma, head and neck, liver or kidney cancer. The CDR3 reads CASSPRQGANTEAFF. At the DNA level, the sequence is TGTGCCAGCAGCCCACGACAGGGGGCGAACACTGAAGCTTTCTTT.